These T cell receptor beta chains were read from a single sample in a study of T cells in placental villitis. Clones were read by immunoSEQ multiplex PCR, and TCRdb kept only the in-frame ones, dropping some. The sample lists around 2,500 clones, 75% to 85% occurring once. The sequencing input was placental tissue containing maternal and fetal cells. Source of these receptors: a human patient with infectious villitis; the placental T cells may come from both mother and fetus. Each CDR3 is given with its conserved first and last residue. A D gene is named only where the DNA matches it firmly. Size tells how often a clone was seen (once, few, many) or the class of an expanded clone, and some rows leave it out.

CASSQLSSGNTIYF,TGTGCCAGCAGCCAGCTGTCCTCTGGAAACACCATATATTTT,.,TRBJ1-3,.,TRBV11-2
CSVEDGTGHANTGELFF,TGCAGCGTTGAAGATGGAACAGGGCACGCGAACACCGGGGAGCTGTTTTTT,.,TRBJ2-2,once,TRBV29-1
CATSDLRGASGEQFF,TGTGCCACCAGTGATTTGCGGGGGGCTAGTGGTGAGCAGTTCTTC,.,TRBJ2-1,.,TRBV24-1
CASSFGQHRNIQYF,TGTGCCAGCAGCTTTGGGCAGCATAGAAACATTCAGTACTTC,.,TRBJ2-4,.,TRBV7-9
CASSPSTGSTDTQYF,TGTGCCAGCAGTCCCTCGACAGGGAGCACAGATACGCAGTATTTT,TRBD1,TRBJ2-3,.,TRBV28
CAISGPVNYGYTF,TGTGCCATCAGTGGACCGGTTAACTATGGCTACACCTTC,.,TRBJ1-2,.,TRBV10-3
CASSPQIGAPTEAFF,TGTGCCAGCAGCCCGCAGATAGGGGCGCCCACTGAAGCTTTCTTT,.,TRBJ1-1,.,TRBV5-4
CASSPGRISSEQYF,TGTGCCAGCAGCCCGGGCCGGATCTCCTCCGAGCAGTACTTC,.,TRBJ2-7,.,TRBV9
CASSERGLAAYEQYF,TGTGCCAGCAGTGAAAGGGGTTTAGCGGCCTACGAGCAGTACTTC,.,TRBJ2-7,.,TRBV2
CASRATDYGYTF,TGCGCCAGCCGGGCGACAGACTATGGCTACACCTTC,.,TRBJ1-2,.,TRBV5-1
CASSKAVHRSSGNTIYF,TGTGCCAGCAGCAAAGCAGTACACAGGAGCTCTGGAAACACCATATATTTT,.,TRBJ1-3,.,TRBV21-1
CASSLGVRGYTF,TGTGCCAGCAGTTTGGGAGTTCGGGGCTACACCTTC,.,TRBJ1-2,.,TRBV28
CASSFNYGYTF,TGTGCCAGCAGTTTCAACTATGGCTACACCTTC,.,TRBJ1-2,once,TRBV12-3/TRBV12-4
CASRLPQHNEQFF,TGTGCAAGTCGCTTGCCCCAGCACAATGAGCAGTTCTTC,.,TRBJ2-1,.,TRBV12-2
CASSLPGDGYTF,TGCGCCAGCAGCTTGCCCGGGGACGGCTACACCTTC,.,TRBJ1-2,.,TRBV5-1
CASSPGLAGNGGGELFF,TGTGCCAGCAGCCCGGGACTAGCGGGAAACGGCGGCGGGGAGCTGTTTTTT,TRBD2,TRBJ2-2,.,TRBV5-4
CAWGDGFGNQPQHF,TGTGCCTGGGGAGACGGTTTCGGAAATCAGCCCCAGCATTTT,.,TRBJ1-5,.,TRBV30
CASSFRDNSYEQYF,TGTGCCAGCAGCTTCCGGGACAACTCCTACGAGCAGTACTTC,.,TRBJ2-7,.,TRBV7-9
CASSRTGRDTEAFF,TGCGCCAGCAGTAGGACAGGGAGGGACACTGAAGCTTTCTTT,TRBD1,TRBJ1-1,.,TRBV10-1
CASSLGQGAGELFF,TGTGCCAGCAGCTTGGGACAGGGGGCCGGGGAGCTGTTTTTT,TRBD1,TRBJ2-2,.,TRBV7-3
CASSLTELGQGPNYGYTF,TGTGCCAGCAGTTTAACAGAATTGGGACAGGGACCTAACTATGGCTACACCTTC,TRBD1,TRBJ1-2,once,TRBV28
CASSQVVAGAQETQYF,TGTGCCAGCAGCCAAGTGGTAGCGGGGGCACAAGAGACCCAGTACTTC,TRBD2,TRBJ2-5,.,TRBV4-2
CASSINRGQETQYF,TGTGCCAGTAGTATAAACAGGGGGCAAGAGACCCAGTACTTC,TRBD1,TRBJ2-5,.,TRBV19
CASSGAGRGGTEAFF,TGTGCCAGCAGCGGAGCGGGCAGGGGAGGTACTGAAGCTTTCTTT,.,TRBJ1-1,few,TRBV21-1
CASSLTSGETQYF,TGTGCCAGCAGCTTGACTAGCGGGGAGACCCAGTACTTC,TRBD2,TRBJ2-5,.,TRBV11-2
CASSSGQVGTNEKLFF,TGCGCCAGCAGCTCAGGACAGGTGGGAACTAATGAAAAACTGTTTTTT,TRBD1,TRBJ1-4,.,TRBV4-1
CASSQVDTQYF,TGTGCCAGCAGCCAAGTCGATACGCAGTATTTT,.,TRBJ2-3,.,TRBV3-1/TRBV3-2
CASSLGQRETQYF,TGCGCCAGCAGCCTCGGACAAAGAGAGACCCAGTACTTC,.,TRBJ2-5,.,TRBV5-1
CASSAQGGETQYF,TGTGCCAGCAGCGCCCAGGGGGGGGAGACCCAGTACTTC,.,TRBJ2-5,.,TRBV21-1
CASSSPGQGAFYEQYF,TGTGCCAGCAGTTCTCCGGGACAGGGGGCATTCTACGAGCAGTACTTC,TRBD1,TRBJ2-7,once,TRBV2
CASSPQGSGNTIYF,TGTGCCAGTAGTCCACAAGGTTCTGGAAACACCATATATTTT,.,TRBJ1-3,.,TRBV19
CASGRDSHTGELFF,TGCGCCAGCGGACGGGACAGTCACACCGGGGAGCTGTTTTTT,TRBD1,TRBJ2-2,.,TRBV5-1
CASSQDTQGLGFGTEAFF,TGTGCCAGCAGCCAAGATACGCAGGGCCTGGGCTTCGGCACTGAAGCTTTCTTT,.,TRBJ1-1,once,TRBV4-2
CASSRGSGLPGNQPQHF,TGTGCCAGCAGTAGAGGCTCAGGGTTGCCTGGCAATCAGCCCCAGCATTTT,.,TRBJ1-5,.,TRBV27
CASSAGGGSRAEAFF,TGTGCCAGCAGCGCAGGAGGGGGGAGTAGAGCTGAAGCTTTCTTT,.,TRBJ1-1,once,TRBV11-3
CSASWQGGIYEQFF,TGCAGTGCTAGTTGGCAGGGGGGGATTTATGAGCAGTTCTTC,.,TRBJ2-1,.,TRBV20-1
CASSFGTSGGSYEQYF,TGTGCCAGCAGTTTTGGGACTAGCGGGGGTTCCTACGAGCAGTACTTC,TRBD2,TRBJ2-7,.,TRBV27
CASSISSYNEQFF,TGTGCCAGTAGTATCAGCTCCTACAATGAGCAGTTCTTC,.,TRBJ2-1,.,TRBV19
CASGLGTGTAKLFF,TGTGCTAGTGGTTTAGGGACAGGGACAGCAAAACTGTTTTTT,TRBD1,TRBJ1-4,.,TRBV12-5
CASSPYLGAQEQYF,TGTGCCAGCAGCCCATATTTAGGGGCGCAGGAGCAGTACTTC,.,TRBJ2-7,.,TRBV3-1/TRBV3-2
CATSDPGAGKETQYF,TGTGCCACCAGTGATCCGGGAGCAGGGAAAGAGACCCAGTACTTC,.,TRBJ2-5,.,TRBV24-1
CASSLDSTDTQYF,TGCGCCAGCAGCTTGGATAGCACAGATACGCAGTATTTT,.,TRBJ2-3,.,TRBV5-1
CASSEYRYSNQPQHF,TGTGCCAGCAGTGAATACAGGTATAGCAATCAGCCCCAGCATTTT,.,TRBJ1-5,.,TRBV2